This T cell receptor (beta chain) appears in the sequencing data of a study of blood T cell repertoires in COVID-19. Overall study: Samples taken during acute and convalescent COVID-19 were collected in the United States, Italy and Spain.

CDR3 length equals 15 residues. Trimming removed 8 bases from V and 0 bases from J, with 14 bases in between. From germline, CDR1 is LNHNV and CDR2 YYDKDF (reference sequence). Produced via immunoSEQ multiplex PCR; TCRdb's table is partial and in-frame only. The table records about 180,000 clones, about 87% of them present only once. The sequenced sample was peripheral blood. The chain joins TRBV15 to TRBJ1-5; tentatively, D is TRBD1 (5 bases). This TCR was sampled from a man aged 40-55 years with active or convalescent COVID-19. CDR3 sequence reads: CATRSDRFSNQPQHF. CDR3 sequence (DNA): TGTGCCACCCGAAGCGACAGATTTAGCAATCAGCCCCAGCATTTT.